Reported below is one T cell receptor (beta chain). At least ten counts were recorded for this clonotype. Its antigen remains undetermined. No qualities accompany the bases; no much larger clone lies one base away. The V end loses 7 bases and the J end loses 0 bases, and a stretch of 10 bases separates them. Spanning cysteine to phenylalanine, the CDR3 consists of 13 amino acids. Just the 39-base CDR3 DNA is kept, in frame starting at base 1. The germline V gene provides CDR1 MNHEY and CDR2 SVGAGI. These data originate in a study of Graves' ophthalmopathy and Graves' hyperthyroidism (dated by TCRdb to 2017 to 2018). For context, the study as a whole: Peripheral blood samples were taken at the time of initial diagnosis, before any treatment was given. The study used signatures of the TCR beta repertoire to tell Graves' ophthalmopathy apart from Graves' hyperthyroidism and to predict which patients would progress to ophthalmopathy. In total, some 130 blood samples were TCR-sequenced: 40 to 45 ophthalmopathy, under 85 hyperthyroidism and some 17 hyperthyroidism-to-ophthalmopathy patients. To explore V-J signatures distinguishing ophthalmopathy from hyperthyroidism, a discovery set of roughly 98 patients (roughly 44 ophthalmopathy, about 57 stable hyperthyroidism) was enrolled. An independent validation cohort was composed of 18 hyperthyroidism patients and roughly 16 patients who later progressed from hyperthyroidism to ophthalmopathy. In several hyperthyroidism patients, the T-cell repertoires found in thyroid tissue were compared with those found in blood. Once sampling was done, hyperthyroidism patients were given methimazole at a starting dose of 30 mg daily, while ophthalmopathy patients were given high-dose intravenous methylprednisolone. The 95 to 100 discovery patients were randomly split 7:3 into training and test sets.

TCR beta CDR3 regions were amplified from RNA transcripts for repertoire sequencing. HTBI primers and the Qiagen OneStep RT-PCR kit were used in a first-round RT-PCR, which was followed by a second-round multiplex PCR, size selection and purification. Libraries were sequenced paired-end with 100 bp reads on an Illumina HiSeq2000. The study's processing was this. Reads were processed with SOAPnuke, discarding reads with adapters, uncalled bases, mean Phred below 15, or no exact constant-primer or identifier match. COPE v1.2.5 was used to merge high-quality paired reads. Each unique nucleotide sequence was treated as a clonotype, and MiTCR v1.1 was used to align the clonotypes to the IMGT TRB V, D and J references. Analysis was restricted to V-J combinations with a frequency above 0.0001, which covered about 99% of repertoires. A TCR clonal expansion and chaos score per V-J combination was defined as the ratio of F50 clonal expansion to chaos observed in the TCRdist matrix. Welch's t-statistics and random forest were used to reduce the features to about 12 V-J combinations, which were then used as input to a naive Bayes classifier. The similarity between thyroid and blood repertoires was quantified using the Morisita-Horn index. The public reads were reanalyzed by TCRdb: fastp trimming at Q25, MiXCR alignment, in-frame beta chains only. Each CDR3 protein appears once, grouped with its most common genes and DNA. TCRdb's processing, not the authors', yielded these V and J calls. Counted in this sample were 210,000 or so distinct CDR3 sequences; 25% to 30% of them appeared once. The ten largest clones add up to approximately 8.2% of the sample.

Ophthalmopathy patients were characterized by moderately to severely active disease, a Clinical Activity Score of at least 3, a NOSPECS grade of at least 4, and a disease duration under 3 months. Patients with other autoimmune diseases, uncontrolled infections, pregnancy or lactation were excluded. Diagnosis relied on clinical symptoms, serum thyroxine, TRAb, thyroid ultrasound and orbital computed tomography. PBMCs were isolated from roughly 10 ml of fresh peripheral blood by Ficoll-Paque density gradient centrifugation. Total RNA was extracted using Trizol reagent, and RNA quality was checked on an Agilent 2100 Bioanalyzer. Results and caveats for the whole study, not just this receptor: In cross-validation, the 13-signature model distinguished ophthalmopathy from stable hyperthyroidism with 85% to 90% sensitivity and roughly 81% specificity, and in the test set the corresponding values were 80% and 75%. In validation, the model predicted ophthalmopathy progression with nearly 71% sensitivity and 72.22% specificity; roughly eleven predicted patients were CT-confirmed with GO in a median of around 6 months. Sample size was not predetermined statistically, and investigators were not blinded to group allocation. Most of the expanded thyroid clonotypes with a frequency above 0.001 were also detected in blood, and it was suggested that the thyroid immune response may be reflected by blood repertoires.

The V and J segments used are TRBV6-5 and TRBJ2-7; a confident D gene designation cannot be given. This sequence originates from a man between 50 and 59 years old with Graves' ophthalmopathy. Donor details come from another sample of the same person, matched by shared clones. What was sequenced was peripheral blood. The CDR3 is CASTRASSYEQYF. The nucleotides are TGTGCCAGCACCCGCGCCAGCTCCTACGAGCAGTACTTC.